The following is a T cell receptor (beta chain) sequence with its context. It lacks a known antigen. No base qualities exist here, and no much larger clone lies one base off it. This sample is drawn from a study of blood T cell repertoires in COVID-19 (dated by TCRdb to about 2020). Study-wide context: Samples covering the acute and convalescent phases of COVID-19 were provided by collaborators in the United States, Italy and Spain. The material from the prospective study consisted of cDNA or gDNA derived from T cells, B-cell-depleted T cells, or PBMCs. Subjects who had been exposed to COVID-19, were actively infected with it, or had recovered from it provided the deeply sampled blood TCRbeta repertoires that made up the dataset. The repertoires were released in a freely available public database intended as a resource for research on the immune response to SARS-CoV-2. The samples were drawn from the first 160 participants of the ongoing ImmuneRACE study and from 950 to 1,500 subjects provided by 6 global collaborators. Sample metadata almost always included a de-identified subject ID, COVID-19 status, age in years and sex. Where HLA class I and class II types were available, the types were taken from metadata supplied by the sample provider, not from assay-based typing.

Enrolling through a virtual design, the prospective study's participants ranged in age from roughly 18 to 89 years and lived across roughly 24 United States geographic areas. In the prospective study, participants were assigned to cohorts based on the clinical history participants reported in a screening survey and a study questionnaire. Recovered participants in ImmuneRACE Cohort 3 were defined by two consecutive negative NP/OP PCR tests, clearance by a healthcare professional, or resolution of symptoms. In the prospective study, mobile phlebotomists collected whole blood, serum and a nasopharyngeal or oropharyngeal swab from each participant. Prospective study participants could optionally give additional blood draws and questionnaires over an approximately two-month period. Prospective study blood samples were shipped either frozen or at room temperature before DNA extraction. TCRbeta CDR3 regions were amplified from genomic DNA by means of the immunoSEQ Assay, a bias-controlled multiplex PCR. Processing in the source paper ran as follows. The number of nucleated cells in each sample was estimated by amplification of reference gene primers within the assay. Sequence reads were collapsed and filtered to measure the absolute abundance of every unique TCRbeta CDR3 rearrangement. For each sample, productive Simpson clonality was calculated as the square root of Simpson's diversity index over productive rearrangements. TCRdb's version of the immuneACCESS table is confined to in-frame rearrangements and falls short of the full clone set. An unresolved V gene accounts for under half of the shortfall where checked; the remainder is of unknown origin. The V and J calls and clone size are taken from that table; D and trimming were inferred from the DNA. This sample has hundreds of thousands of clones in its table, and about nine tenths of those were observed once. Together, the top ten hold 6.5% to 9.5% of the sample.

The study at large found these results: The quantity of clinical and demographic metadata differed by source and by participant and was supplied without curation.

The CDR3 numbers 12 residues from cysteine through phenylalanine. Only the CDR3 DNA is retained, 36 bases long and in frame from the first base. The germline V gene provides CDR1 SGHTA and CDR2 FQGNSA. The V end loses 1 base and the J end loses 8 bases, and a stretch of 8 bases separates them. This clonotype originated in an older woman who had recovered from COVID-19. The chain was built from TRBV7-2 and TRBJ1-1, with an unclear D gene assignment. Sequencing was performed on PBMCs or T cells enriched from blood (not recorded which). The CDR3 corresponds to CASSLVAGEAFF. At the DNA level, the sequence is TGTGCCAGCAGCTTAGTCGCGGGAGAAGCTTTCTTT.